This record concerns one TCR beta chain sequence. Its antigen is currently not known. Base-call qualities are not available, and no considerably larger clone is one nucleotide away. Relative to germline, V is 1 base shorter and J is 13 bases shorter, with 13 bases between their ends. The CDR3 has 13 amino acids, counting the end cysteine and phenylalanine. Only the CDR3 DNA is retained, 39 bases long and in frame from the first base. In the germline V gene, CDR1 corresponds to SGHAT and CDR2 to FQNNGV. These data come from a study of blood T cell repertoires in COVID-19 (dated by TCRdb to 2018 to 2021). In terms of the full investigation: Samples from collaborators originated in the United States, Italy and Spain and spanned both the acute and convalescent phases of COVID-19. Where available, HLA class I and class II types were obtained from metadata supplied by the sample provider rather than from assay-based typing. Subjects who had been exposed to COVID-19, were actively infected with it, or had recovered from it provided the deeply sampled blood TCRbeta repertoires that made up the dataset. The prospective study material was composed of cDNA or gDNA derived from T cells, B-cell-depleted T cells, or PBMCs. Samples came from the ongoing ImmuneRACE study (first 160 participants) plus 1,254 subjects from 6 global collaborators. A de-identified subject ID, COVID-19 status, age in years and sex were almost always included in the sample metadata. The repertoires were made available in a free public database intended to serve as a resource for research on the immune response to SARS-CoV-2. The paper's findings and limits, for the study overall: The amount of clinical and demographic metadata varied by source and participant and was provided uncurated.

TCRbeta CDR3 regions were amplified from genomic DNA using the immunoSEQ Assay, a bias-controlled multiplex PCR. In the original analysis: Within the assay, amplification of reference gene primers was used to estimate how many nucleated cells each sample contained. To quantify the absolute abundance of each unique TCRbeta CDR3 rearrangement, sequence reads were collapsed and filtered. For each sample, productive Simpson clonality was calculated as the square root of Simpson's diversity index across productive rearrangements. TCRdb carries this immuneACCESS record with in-frame sequences only. Its versions omit some clonotypes, under half of them owing to an unresolved V gene in the studies checked, with the rest unexplained. V, J and clone size are those of that table, while D and trimming were read from the DNA. Within this sample are 4,000 or so clones, with 91% of them counted one time only. The ten largest clones add up to 6% to 9% of the sample.

Collaborating institutions collected whole blood in K2EDTA tubes following their own protocols. For TCRbeta analysis, collaborators shipped samples in one of three forms: frozen whole blood, isolated PBMCs, or DNA extracted from either of those sample types. This clonotype was obtained from a man in his forties or fifties with active COVID-19. Sequences were obtained from peripheral blood. The rearranged segments are TRBV11-2 and TRBJ1-4; the D gene is unclear. CDR3 region: CASSLGLRMGLFF. The nucleotide sequence is TGTGCCAGCAGCTTAGGGTTGCGGATGGGACTGTTTTTT.